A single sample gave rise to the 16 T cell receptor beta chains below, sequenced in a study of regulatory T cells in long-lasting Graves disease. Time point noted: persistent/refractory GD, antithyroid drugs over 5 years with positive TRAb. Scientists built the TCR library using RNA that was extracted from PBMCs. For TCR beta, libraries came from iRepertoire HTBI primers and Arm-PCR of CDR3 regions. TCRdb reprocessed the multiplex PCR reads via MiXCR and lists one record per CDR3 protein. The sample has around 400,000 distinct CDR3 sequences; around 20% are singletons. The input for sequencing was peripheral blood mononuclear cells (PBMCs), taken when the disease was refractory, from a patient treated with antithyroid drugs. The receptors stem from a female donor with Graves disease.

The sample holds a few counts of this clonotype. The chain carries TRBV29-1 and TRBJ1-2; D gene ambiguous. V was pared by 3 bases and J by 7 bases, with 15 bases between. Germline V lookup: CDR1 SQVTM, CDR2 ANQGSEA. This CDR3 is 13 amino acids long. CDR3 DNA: TGCAGCGTTGAGGCCGGCTCTTCTGGTGGCTACACCTTC. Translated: CSVEAGSSGGYTF.

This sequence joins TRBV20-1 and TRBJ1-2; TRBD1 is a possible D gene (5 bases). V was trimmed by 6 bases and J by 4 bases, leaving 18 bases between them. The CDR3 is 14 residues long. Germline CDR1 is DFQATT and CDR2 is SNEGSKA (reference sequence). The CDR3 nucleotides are TGCAGTGCCCCCCCTGACAGAGTTATCTATGGCTACACCTTC. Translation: CSAPPDRVIYGYTF.

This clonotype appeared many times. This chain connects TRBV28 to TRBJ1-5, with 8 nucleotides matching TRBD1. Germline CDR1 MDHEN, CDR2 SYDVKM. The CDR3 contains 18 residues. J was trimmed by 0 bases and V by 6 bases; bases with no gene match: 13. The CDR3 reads CASRARQGRFNSNQPQHF. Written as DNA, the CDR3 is TGTGCCAGCAGGGCTCGACAGGGGCGATTTAATAGCAATCAGCCCCAGCATTTT.

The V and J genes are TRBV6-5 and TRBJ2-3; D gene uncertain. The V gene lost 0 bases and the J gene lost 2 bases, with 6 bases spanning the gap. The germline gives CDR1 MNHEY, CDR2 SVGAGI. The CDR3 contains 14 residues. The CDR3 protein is CASSYSPYTDTQYF. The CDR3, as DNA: TGTGCCAGCAGTTACTCCCCCTACACAGATACGCAGTATTTT.

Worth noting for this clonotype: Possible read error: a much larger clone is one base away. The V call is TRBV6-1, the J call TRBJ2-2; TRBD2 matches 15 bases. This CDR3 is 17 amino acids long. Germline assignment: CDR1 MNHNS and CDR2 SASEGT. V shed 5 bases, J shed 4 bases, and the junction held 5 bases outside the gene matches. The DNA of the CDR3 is TGTGCCAGCAGTCGAGGGACTAGCGGGAGGAGCACCGGGGAGCTGTTTTTT. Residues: CASSRGTSGRSTGELFF.

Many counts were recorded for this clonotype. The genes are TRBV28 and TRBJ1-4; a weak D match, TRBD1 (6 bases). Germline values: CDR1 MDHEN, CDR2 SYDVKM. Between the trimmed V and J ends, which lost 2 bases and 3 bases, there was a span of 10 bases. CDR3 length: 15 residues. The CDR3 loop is CASSLTGTPNEKLFF. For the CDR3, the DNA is TGTGCCAGCAGTTTAACAGGGACCCCTAATGAAAAACTGTTTTTT.

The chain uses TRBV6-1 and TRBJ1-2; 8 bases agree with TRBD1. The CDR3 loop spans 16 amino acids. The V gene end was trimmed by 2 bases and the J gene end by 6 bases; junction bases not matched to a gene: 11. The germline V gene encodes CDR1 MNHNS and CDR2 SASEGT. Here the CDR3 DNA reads TGTGCCAGCAGTGAATCTCAGGGGGCAGAGATGCATGGCTACACCTTC. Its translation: CASSESQGAEMHGYTF.

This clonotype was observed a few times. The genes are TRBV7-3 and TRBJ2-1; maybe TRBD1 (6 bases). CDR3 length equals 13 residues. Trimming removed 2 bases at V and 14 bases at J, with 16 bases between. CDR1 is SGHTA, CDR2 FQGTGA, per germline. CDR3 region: CASSLEGHGLKFF. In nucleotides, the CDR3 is TGTGCCAGCAGCTTAGAGGGACACGGGCTTAAGTTCTTC.

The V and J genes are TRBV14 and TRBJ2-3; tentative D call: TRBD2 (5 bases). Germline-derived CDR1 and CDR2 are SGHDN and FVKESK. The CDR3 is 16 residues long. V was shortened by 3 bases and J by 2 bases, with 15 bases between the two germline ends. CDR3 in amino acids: CASSHLDYSYTDTQYF. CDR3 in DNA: TGTGCCAGCAGCCATCTAGACTATTCCTACACAGATACGCAGTATTTT.

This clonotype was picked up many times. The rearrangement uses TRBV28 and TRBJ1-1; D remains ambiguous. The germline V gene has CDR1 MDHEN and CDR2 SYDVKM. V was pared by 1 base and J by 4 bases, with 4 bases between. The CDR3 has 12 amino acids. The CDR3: CASSLSPTEAFF. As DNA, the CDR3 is TGTGCCAGCAGTTTATCCCCCACTGAAGCTTTCTTT. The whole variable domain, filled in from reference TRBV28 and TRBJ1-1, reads DVKVTQSSRYLVKRTGEKVFLECVQDMDHENMFWYRQDPGLGLRLIYFSYDVKMKEKGDIPEGYSVSREKKERFSLILESASTNQTSMYLCASSLSPTEAFFGQGTRLTVV.

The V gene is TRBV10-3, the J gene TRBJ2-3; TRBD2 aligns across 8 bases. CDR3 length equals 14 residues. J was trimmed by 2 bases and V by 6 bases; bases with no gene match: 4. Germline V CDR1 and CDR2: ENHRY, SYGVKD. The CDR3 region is CAISQREITDTQYF. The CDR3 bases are TGTGCCATCAGCCAGCGGGAGATCACAGATACGCAGTATTTT.

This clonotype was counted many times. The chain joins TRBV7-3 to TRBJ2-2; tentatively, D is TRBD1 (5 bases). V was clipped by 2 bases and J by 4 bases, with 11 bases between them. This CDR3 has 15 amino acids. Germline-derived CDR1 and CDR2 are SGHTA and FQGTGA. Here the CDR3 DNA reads TGTGCCAGCAGCTTACGCCCGACAGCCACCGGGGAGCTGTTTTTT. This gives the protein CASSLRPTATGELFF.

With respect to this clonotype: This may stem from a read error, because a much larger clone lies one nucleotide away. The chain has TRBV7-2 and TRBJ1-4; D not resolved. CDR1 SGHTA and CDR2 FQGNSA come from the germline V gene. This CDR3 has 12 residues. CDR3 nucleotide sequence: TGTGCCAACAGCTCCCTCGGTGAAAAACTGTTTTTT. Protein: CANSSLGEKLFF.

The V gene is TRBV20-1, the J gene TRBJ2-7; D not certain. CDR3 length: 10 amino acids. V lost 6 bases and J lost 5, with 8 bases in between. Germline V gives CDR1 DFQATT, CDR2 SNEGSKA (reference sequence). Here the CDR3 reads CSAAGNEQYF. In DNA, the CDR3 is TGCAGTGCCGCTGGGAACGAGCAGTACTTC.

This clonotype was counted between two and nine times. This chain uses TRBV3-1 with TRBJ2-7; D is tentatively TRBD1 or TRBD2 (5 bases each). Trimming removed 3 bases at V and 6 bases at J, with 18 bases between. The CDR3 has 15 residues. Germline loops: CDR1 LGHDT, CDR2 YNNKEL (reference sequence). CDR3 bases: TGTGCCAGCAGCCAGGTCCCGGGACCATCCGGCGAGCAGTACTTC. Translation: CASSQVPGPSGEQYF.

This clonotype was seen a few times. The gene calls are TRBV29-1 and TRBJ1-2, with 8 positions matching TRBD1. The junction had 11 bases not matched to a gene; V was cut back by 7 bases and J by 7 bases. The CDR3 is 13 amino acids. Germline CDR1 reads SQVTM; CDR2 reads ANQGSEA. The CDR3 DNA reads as TGCAGCGACGAAATCCAGGGGGCGCTTGGCTACACCTTC. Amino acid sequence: CSDEIQGALGYTF.